This entry lists 10 T cell receptor beta chains sequenced from one sample in a study of cytomegalovirus exposure and HLA in healthy donors. Measured with immunoSEQ multiplex PCR; TCRdb has only the in-frame clones, and not every one. The sample lists tens of thousands of clones; roughly 92% were seen once. The sequencing input was PBMCs. The receptors come from a woman aged 30 to 39 in good health and CMV-seropositive.

The gene calls are TRBV7-2 and TRBJ2-7; D not certain. V lost 5 bases, J lost 3 bases, and 5 bases lay in between. From germline, CDR1 is SGHTA and CDR2 FQGNSA. This CDR3 contains 11 residues. In DNA, the CDR3 is TGTGCCAGCAGCCCACTCTACGAGCAGTACTTC. As protein: CASSPLYEQYF.

The J gene is TRBJ2-1, the V gene TRBV7-6, with 9 bases matching TRBD2. CDR3 length: 16 residues. The germline gives CDR1 SGHVS, CDR2 FNYEAQ. V shed 1 base, J shed 7 bases, and the junction held 8 bases outside the gene matches. CDR3 protein: CASSLVVLAGTNEQFF. The CDR3 coding sequence is TGTGCCAGCAGCTTAGTGGTTCTAGCGGGGACAAATGAGCAGTTCTTC.

The V call is TRBV9, the J call TRBJ2-3; 11 positions match TRBD2. The CDR3 loop spans 16 amino acids. From germline, CDR1 is SGDLS and CDR2 YYNGEE. The V and J ends lost 0 bases and 3 bases, in that order; junction bases with no gene match: 3. The CDR3 region is CASSVGSSGRTDTQYF. In nucleotides, the CDR3 is TGTGCCAGCAGCGTAGGGTCTAGCGGGAGGACAGATACGCAGTATTTT.

The CDR3 nucleotides are TGTGCCATGGGACAGGGTCAAGAGCAGTACTTC. This sequence encodes CAMGQGQEQYF. This rearrangement joins TRBV10-3 to TRBJ2-7; 9 bases match TRBD1. The CDR3 contains 11 residues. The trim removed 9 bases at V and 7 bases at J, leaving 4 bases unmatched. Germline-derived CDR1 and CDR2 are ENHRY and SYGVKD.

V usage is TRBV19 and J usage is TRBJ2-2, with a tentative D call TRBD1 (6 bases). The germline V and J ends were trimmed by 8 bases and 5 bases, with 18 bases remaining between them. CDR1 and CDR2 from the germline V gene are LNHDA and SQIVND (reference sequence). This CDR3 spans 15 amino acids. CDR3 DNA: TGTGCCAGTCAACCTTCCGGGACACTTACCGGGGAGCTGTTTTTT. The encoded protein is CASQPSGTLTGELFF.

The rearrangement uses TRBV5-4 and TRBJ2-3, with D possibly being TRBD2 (6 bases). Trimming removed 4 bases at V and 6 bases at J, with 15 bases between. Germline values: CDR1 SGHNT, CDR2 YYREEE (reference sequence). The CDR3 loop spans 14 amino acids. This CDR3 reads CASSTGTRPDTQYF. As DNA, the CDR3 is TGTGCCAGCAGCACCGGGACTCGCCCGGATACGCAGTATTTT.

This clone was recorded once. J is TRBJ1-2 and V is TRBV25-1; D remains ambiguous. Trimming removed 5 bases at V and 6 bases at J, with 13 bases between. The CDR3 sequence is 13 residues long. Germline loops: CDR1 MGHDK, CDR2 SYGVNS. In nucleotides, the CDR3 is TGTGCCAGCAGTCCCAAAAACTACGATGGCTACACCTTC. This sequence encodes CASSPKNYDGYTF.

The chain links TRBV20-1 to TRBJ1-1; D remains ambiguous. The V end was cut by 7 bases, the J end by 4 bases, with 7 bases between. There are 10 residues in the CDR3. Per germline, CDR1 DFQATT and CDR2 SNEGSKA (reference sequence). In DNA, the CDR3 is TGCAGTGGAGGGTTCACTGAAGCTTTCTTT. Residues: CSGGFTEAFF.

The chain is built from TRBV27 and TRBJ1-1; maybe TRBD1 (5 bases). Looked up from germline, CDR1 is MNHEY and CDR2 is SMNVEV (reference sequence). The CDR3 is made up of 16 amino acids. Trimming cost V 3 bases and J 1 base, with 15 bases left between them. CDR3 residues: CASSFGKGTANTEAFF. In nucleotides, the CDR3 is TGTGCCAGCAGTTTTGGTAAGGGGACTGCGAACACTGAAGCTTTCTTT.

The gene calls are TRBV27 and TRBJ1-1, with D possibly TRBD1 on 5 matching bases. Trimming took 3 bases from V and 7 from J, leaving 18 bases between them. Germline V CDR1 and CDR2: MNHEY, SMNVEV (reference sequence). The CDR3 length is 15 residues. The CDR3 here is CASSFRPDIPSEAFF. CDR3 DNA sequence: TGTGCCAGCAGTTTTCGTCCGGACATCCCCAGTGAAGCTTTCTTT.